This TCR beta chain was recorded in a study of cytomegalovirus exposure and HLA in healthy donors. This clone was seen more than once but under ten times. PCR primers comprised 60 Vbeta and 13 Jbeta primers. Repertoires were generated with immunoSEQ multiplex PCR, while TCRdb's copy carries only in-frame clones and drops some. The sample has about 180,000 clones; around four fifths are singletons. The TCR originated in a woman aged 30 to 39 in good health and CMV-seropositive. Input material: PBMCs.

The CDR3 sequence is CASSYPPRDYEQYF. CDR3 nucleotides: TGTGCCAGCAGCTACCCCCCCAGGGACTACGAGCAGTACTTC. J is TRBJ2-7 and V is TRBV7-3; a possible D gene is TRBD1 (5 bases). From germline, CDR1 is SGHTA and CDR2 FQGTGA. There are 14 residues in the CDR3. V was pared by 4 bases and J by 3 bases, with 13 bases between.